The rows below give T cell receptor beta chains drawn from one sample of a study of shared clonotypes between healthy human individuals. The protocol was immunoSEQ multiplex PCR, while the TCRdb copy is restricted to in-frame clones and leaves out a portion. The sample has 2 million to 2.5 million clones, approximately 93% seen once. Sample: naive CD4+ T cells from PBMCs. The receptors come from a man between 18 and 29 years old in good health. Some clones in this sample may be carry-over from other donors' samples. The CDR3 runs from the conserved cysteine through the conserved F or W. Each record gives: D gene, V gene, J gene, clone size, CDR3 DNA, CDR3 protein. The D gene is left open where the match is weak. Expanded clones are given a class, and other clones once, few, many or no size at all.

d_gene: NA
v_gene: TRBV14
j_gene: TRBJ1-1
abundance: NA
CDR3nt: TGTGCCAGCAGCCATTTACCCGGCCAGAGCGAAGCTTTCTTT
CDR3aa: CASSHLPGQSEAFF

d_gene: NA
v_gene: TRBV19
j_gene: TRBJ1-5
abundance: NA
CDR3nt: TGTGCCAGTACGGAAGGCAGGCGTGGTAATCAGCCCCAGCATTTT
CDR3aa: CASTEGRRGNQPQHF

d_gene: NA
v_gene: TRBV4-1
j_gene: TRBJ1-6
abundance: once
CDR3nt: TGCGCCAGCAGCCAAGAACAGGGACGGGATTCACCCCTCCACTTT
CDR3aa: CASSQEQGRDSPLHF

d_gene: NA
v_gene: TRBV18
j_gene: TRBJ1-1
abundance: NA
CDR3nt: TGTGCCAGCTCACCAAACAGGGCTGACACTGAAGCTTTCTTT
CDR3aa: CASSPNRADTEAFF

d_gene: NA
v_gene: TRBV6-6
j_gene: TRBJ1-2
abundance: once
CDR3nt: TGTGCCAGCAGCGGCGGGGGGCCGGACTATGGCTACACCTTC
CDR3aa: CASSGGGPDYGYTF

d_gene: NA
v_gene: TRBV13
j_gene: TRBJ1-3
abundance: NA
CDR3nt: TGTGCCAGCAGCTTACGAGGTGGAAACACCATATATTTT
CDR3aa: CASSLRGGNTIYF

d_gene: NA
v_gene: TRBV5-4
j_gene: TRBJ2-2
abundance: NA
CDR3nt: TGTGCCAGCAGCTCGGTCAGGGGAGGCACCGGGGAGCTGTTTTTT
CDR3aa: CASSSVRGGTGELFF

d_gene: TRBD2
v_gene: TRBV4-2
j_gene: TRBJ2-7
abundance: NA
CDR3nt: TGTGCCAGCAGCTCCCCCGAGCGGGAGGCCGAGCAGTACTTC
CDR3aa: CASSSPEREAEQYF

d_gene: NA
v_gene: TRBV7-2
j_gene: TRBJ1-2
abundance: NA
CDR3nt: TGTGCCAGCGGCGCTGGGAATCTAAATGGCTACACCTTC
CDR3aa: CASGAGNLNGYTF

d_gene: NA
v_gene: TRBV2
j_gene: TRBJ1-5
abundance: few
CDR3nt: TGTGCCAGCAGCTCCGCCCCGTCAATTACGCCCCAGCATTTT
CDR3aa: CASSSAPSITPQHF

d_gene: NA
v_gene: TRBV7-9
j_gene: TRBJ2-5
abundance: NA
CDR3nt: TGTGCCAGCAGCTTAGTAGTAGTAGAGACCCAGTACTTC
CDR3aa: CASSLVVVETQYF

d_gene: NA
v_gene: TRBV11-2
j_gene: TRBJ2-5
abundance: NA
CDR3nt: TGTGCCAGCAGCCCTCTGACAGTATTTGGTGAGACCCAGTACTTC
CDR3aa: CASSPLTVFGETQYF

d_gene: NA
v_gene: TRBV6-6
j_gene: TRBJ2-1
abundance: NA
CDR3nt: TGTGCCAGCAGTACGAACGGACAGGGACTAAGGTTCTTC
CDR3aa: CASSTNGQGLRFF

d_gene: TRBD1
v_gene: TRBV9
j_gene: TRBJ2-5
abundance: NA
CDR3nt: TGTGCCAGCAGCGCTCGACAGGGGGCCTCGCTAGAGACCCAGTACTTC
CDR3aa: CASSARQGASLETQYF

d_gene: TRBD1
v_gene: TRBV6-4
j_gene: TRBJ2-1
abundance: NA
CDR3nt: TGTGCCAGCAGTGATGCAGGGGGTTTAGCCTACAATGAGCAGTTCTTC
CDR3aa: CASSDAGGLAYNEQFF

d_gene: TRBD2
v_gene: TRBV19
j_gene: TRBJ2-1
abundance: NA
CDR3nt: TGTGCCAGTAGTGGGGTAGCGGGAGTTGATGAGCAGTTCTTC
CDR3aa: CASSGVAGVDEQFF

d_gene: NA
v_gene: TRBV4-3
j_gene: TRBJ1-2
abundance: NA
CDR3nt: TGCGCCAGCAGCCAAGATCGGAACTATGGCTACACCTTC
CDR3aa: CASSQDRNYGYTF

d_gene: TRBD1
v_gene: TRBV5-1
j_gene: TRBJ1-2
abundance: NA
CDR3nt: TGCGCCAGCAGCGATCCGGGACAGGGGCGCTATGGCTACACCTTC
CDR3aa: CASSDPGQGRYGYTF

d_gene: NA
v_gene: TRBV9
j_gene: TRBJ1-1
abundance: NA
CDR3nt: TGTGCCAGCAGCGGGGGTAACACTGAAGCTTTCTTT
CDR3aa: CASSGGNTEAFF

d_gene: TRBD1
v_gene: TRBV30
j_gene: TRBJ2-5
abundance: NA
CDR3nt: TGTGCCTGGAGTGTACAAGGGACAGCTGGTCGGACCCAGTACTTC
CDR3aa: CAWSVQGTAGRTQYF

d_gene: NA
v_gene: TRBV9
j_gene: TRBJ2-7
abundance: NA
CDR3nt: TGTGCCAGCAGCGTAGAGGCGGTTCCCTACGAGCAGTACTTC
CDR3aa: CASSVEAVPYEQYF

d_gene: NA
v_gene: TRBV18
j_gene: TRBJ2-5
abundance: once
CDR3nt: TGTGCCAGCTCACCCCAGCGAGAGACCCAGTACTTC
CDR3aa: CASSPQRETQYF

d_gene: NA
v_gene: TRBV14
j_gene: TRBJ2-3
abundance: NA
CDR3nt: TGTGCCAGCAGCCAAGTGCGACATACGCAGTATTTT
CDR3aa: CASSQVRHTQYF

d_gene: TRBD1
v_gene: TRBV5-1
j_gene: TRBJ2-7
abundance: NA
CDR3nt: TGCGCCAGCAGCCCTAAAACCCAGGGACAGGGGCTGGACGAGCAGTACTTC
CDR3aa: CASSPKTQGQGLDEQYF

d_gene: NA
v_gene: TRBV28
j_gene: TRBJ2-7
abundance: NA
CDR3nt: TGTGCCACGGATAGGGCTAGCGTCTCCCACGAGCAGTACTTC
CDR3aa: CATDRASVSHEQYF

d_gene: NA
v_gene: TRBV18
j_gene: TRBJ1-4
abundance: NA
CDR3nt: TGTGCCAGCTCACCACCAACCCGTGGGGCGGACGAAAAACTGTTTTTT
CDR3aa: CASSPPTRGADEKLFF

d_gene: NA
v_gene: TRBV4-1
j_gene: TRBJ1-2
abundance: NA
CDR3nt: TGCGCCAGCAGCCGATCGGACACCGGGAGCGCTTTATACACCTTC
CDR3aa: CASSRSDTGSALYTF

d_gene: NA
v_gene: TRBV6-6
j_gene: TRBJ2-2
abundance: NA
CDR3nt: TGTGCCAGCAGTTATCCCCCCCCCACTACCGGGGAGCTGTTTTTT
CDR3aa: CASSYPPPTTGELFF

d_gene: NA
v_gene: TRBV30
j_gene: TRBJ1-1
abundance: NA
CDR3nt: TGTGCCTGGAGTGTAGGCCAAACTGAAGCTTTCTTT
CDR3aa: CAWSVGQTEAFF

d_gene: NA
v_gene: TRBV23-1
j_gene: TRBJ2-1
abundance: NA
CDR3nt: TGCGCCAGCAGACCAGGGCACGTGTCCTCCTACAATGAGCAGTTCTTC
CDR3aa: CASRPGHVSSYNEQFF

d_gene: NA
v_gene: TRBV5-1
j_gene: TRBJ2-1
abundance: NA
CDR3nt: TGCGCCAGCGGCGGATTTGAGCAGTTCTTC
CDR3aa: CASGGFEQFF

d_gene: TRBD2
v_gene: TRBV7-2
j_gene: TRBJ2-7
abundance: NA
CDR3nt: TGTGCCAGCAGCTTAGTTGCTAGCGGGACCCTAACCTACGAGCAGTACTTC
CDR3aa: CASSLVASGTLTYEQYF

d_gene: NA
v_gene: TRBV5-4
j_gene: TRBJ1-1
abundance: once
CDR3nt: TGTGCCAGCACCCTCCTCCCCGGAACCAACACTGAAGCTTTCTTT
CDR3aa: CASTLLPGTNTEAFF

d_gene: TRBD2
v_gene: TRBV5-1
j_gene: TRBJ2-7
abundance: NA
CDR3nt: TGCGCCAGCAGCTTCGCGGGGGGACGGGAGCAGTACTTC
CDR3aa: CASSFAGGREQYF

d_gene: NA
v_gene: TRBV4-2
j_gene: TRBJ1-5
abundance: NA
CDR3nt: TGTGCCAGCAGCCAAGCCCTTTGGGGGGGCAATCAGCCCCAGCATTTT
CDR3aa: CASSQALWGGNQPQHF

d_gene: NA
v_gene: TRBV5-4
j_gene: TRBJ1-1
abundance: once
CDR3nt: TGTGCCAGCAGCTTGGATTACAGGAACACTGAAGCTTTCTTT
CDR3aa: CASSLDYRNTEAFF

d_gene: NA
v_gene: TRBV6-5
j_gene: TRBJ1-5
abundance: NA
CDR3nt: TGTGCCAGCAGTTACAGTAGGGGTAATCAGCCCCAGCATTTT
CDR3aa: CASSYSRGNQPQHF

d_gene: NA
v_gene: TRBV30
j_gene: TRBJ1-1
abundance: NA
CDR3nt: TGTGCCTGGAGTGGCGGGTTGGGAGAAGCTTTCTTT
CDR3aa: CAWSGGLGEAFF

d_gene: TRBD2
v_gene: TRBV5-1
j_gene: TRBJ2-3
abundance: NA
CDR3nt: TGCGCCAGCAGCTACGTAGCGGGAGGCCGGGATACGCAGTATTTT
CDR3aa: CASSYVAGGRDTQYF

d_gene: NA
v_gene: TRBV9
j_gene: TRBJ2-5
abundance: NA
CDR3nt: TGTGCCAGCAGCGTAGGAGTAGGGGGTGGGGAGACCCAGTACTTC
CDR3aa: CASSVGVGGGETQYF

d_gene: TRBD1
v_gene: TRBV28
j_gene: TRBJ2-1
abundance: NA
CDR3nt: TGTGCCAGCAGTCCCGGGACAGTTTCCTACAATGAGCAGTTCTTC
CDR3aa: CASSPGTVSYNEQFF

d_gene: NA
v_gene: TRBV5-1
j_gene: TRBJ2-3
abundance: NA
CDR3nt: TGCGCCAGCAGCTTGTTCGTGCAGGGCAACACAGATACGCAGTATTTT
CDR3aa: CASSLFVQGNTDTQYF

d_gene: TRBD1
v_gene: TRBV7-2
j_gene: TRBJ1-3
abundance: NA
CDR3nt: TGTGCCAGCAGCTTGGAGACAGGGTACACTGGAAACACCATATATTTT
CDR3aa: CASSLETGYTGNTIYF

d_gene: NA
v_gene: TRBV6-1
j_gene: TRBJ2-3
abundance: NA
CDR3nt: TGTGCCAGCAGTGAAAATGGCAGGGCTTACACAGATACGCAGTATTTT
CDR3aa: CASSENGRAYTDTQYF

d_gene: NA
v_gene: TRBV20-1
j_gene: TRBJ2-1
abundance: NA
CDR3nt: TGCAGTGCTAGCCCCATGGATGAGCAGTTCTTC
CDR3aa: CSASPMDEQFF

d_gene: TRBD1
v_gene: TRBV7-9
j_gene: TRBJ2-5
abundance: NA
CDR3nt: TGTGCCAGCAGCCTGACAGGGCTCCAAGAGACCCAGTACTTC
CDR3aa: CASSLTGLQETQYF

d_gene: NA
v_gene: TRBV9
j_gene: TRBJ2-2
abundance: NA
CDR3nt: TGTGCCAGCAGCACTACAACGAACACCGGGGAGCTGTTTTTT
CDR3aa: CASSTTTNTGELFF

d_gene: TRBD1
v_gene: TRBV19
j_gene: TRBJ2-5
abundance: NA
CDR3nt: TGTGCCAGTAGTATGGGGACAGGGGGCCTTCTCCAAGAGACCCAGTACTTC
CDR3aa: CASSMGTGGLLQETQYF

d_gene: NA
v_gene: TRBV18
j_gene: TRBJ1-1
abundance: NA
CDR3nt: TGTGCCAGCTCACCACCTTCCCGGGCCCTGAACACTGAAGCTTTCTTT
CDR3aa: CASSPPSRALNTEAFF

d_gene: TRBD1
v_gene: TRBV11-2
j_gene: TRBJ1-2
abundance: NA
CDR3nt: TGTGCCAGCAGCTTGCAGGGGGCGGAAGCTAACTATGGCTACACCTTC
CDR3aa: CASSLQGAEANYGYTF

d_gene: NA
v_gene: TRBV2
j_gene: TRBJ2-7
abundance: NA
CDR3nt: TGTGCCAGCACCCTCCAGCGTTACGAGCAGTACTTC
CDR3aa: CASTLQRYEQYF

d_gene: NA
v_gene: TRBV4-1
j_gene: TRBJ2-3
abundance: once
CDR3nt: TGCGCCAGCAGCCAAGAAATGAGCACAGATACGCAGTATTTT
CDR3aa: CASSQEMSTDTQYF

d_gene: TRBD1
v_gene: TRBV10-3
j_gene: TRBJ2-7
abundance: NA
CDR3nt: TGTGCCATCAGTGTTACAAGCACAGGGGCCTCCTCCTCCTACGAGCAGTACTTC
CDR3aa: CAISVTSTGASSSYEQYF

d_gene: TRBD1
v_gene: TRBV2
j_gene: TRBJ2-4
abundance: NA
CDR3nt: TGTGCCAGCAGAGATACTATTACAGGGGGCAAAAACATTCAGTACTTC
CDR3aa: CASRDTITGGKNIQYF

d_gene: NA
v_gene: TRBV28
j_gene: TRBJ1-4
abundance: NA
CDR3nt: TGTGCCAGCAGCCTACCCCCCGGGACTCAAGTCGAGGAAAAACTGTTTTTT
CDR3aa: CASSLPPGTQVEEKLFF

d_gene: TRBD2
v_gene: TRBV5-1
j_gene: TRBJ2-1
abundance: NA
CDR3nt: TGCGCCAGCAGCCAACCCAGCGGACTAGCGGGAGGGGAGCAGTTCTTC
CDR3aa: CASSQPSGLAGGEQFF

d_gene: NA
v_gene: TRBV5-4
j_gene: TRBJ2-5
abundance: NA
CDR3nt: TGTGCCAGCAGCCCCCACGGGGGAAAGGAGACCCAGTACTTC
CDR3aa: CASSPHGGKETQYF

d_gene: TRBD2
v_gene: TRBV29-1
j_gene: TRBJ2-7
abundance: NA
CDR3nt: TGCAGCGTTAAAAGCGGGAATGGTAGGTACGAGCAGTACTTC
CDR3aa: CSVKSGNGRYEQYF

d_gene: NA
v_gene: TRBV5-1
j_gene: TRBJ1-3
abundance: NA
CDR3nt: TGCGCCAGCAGCTTGGGTAGCTCTGGAAACACCATATATTTT
CDR3aa: CASSLGSSGNTIYF

d_gene: NA
v_gene: TRBV11-2
j_gene: TRBJ2-1
abundance: NA
CDR3nt: TGTGCCAGCAGCTCTTTACCGCGGAGACTCAATGAGCAGTTCTTC
CDR3aa: CASSSLPRRLNEQFF